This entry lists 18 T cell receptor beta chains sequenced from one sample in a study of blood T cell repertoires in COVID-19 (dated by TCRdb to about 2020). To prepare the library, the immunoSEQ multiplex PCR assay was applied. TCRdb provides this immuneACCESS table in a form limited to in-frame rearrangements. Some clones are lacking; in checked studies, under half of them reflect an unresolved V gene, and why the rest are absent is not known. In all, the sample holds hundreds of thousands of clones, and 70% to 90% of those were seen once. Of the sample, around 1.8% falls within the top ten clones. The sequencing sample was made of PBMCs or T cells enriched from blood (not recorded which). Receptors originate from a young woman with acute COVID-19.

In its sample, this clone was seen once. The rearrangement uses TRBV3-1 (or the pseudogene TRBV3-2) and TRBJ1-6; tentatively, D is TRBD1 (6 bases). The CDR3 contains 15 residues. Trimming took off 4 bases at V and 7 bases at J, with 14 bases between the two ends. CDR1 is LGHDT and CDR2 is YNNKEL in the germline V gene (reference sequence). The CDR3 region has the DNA TGTGCCAGCAGCCTGGGAGTTAGGGGGAATTCACCCCTCCACTTT. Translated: CASSLGVRGNSPLHF.

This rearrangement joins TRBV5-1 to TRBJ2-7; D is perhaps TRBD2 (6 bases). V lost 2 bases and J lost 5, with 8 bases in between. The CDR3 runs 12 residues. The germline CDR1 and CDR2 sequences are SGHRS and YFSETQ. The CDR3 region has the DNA TGCGCCAGCAGCTTCCCGGGAGACGAGCAGTACTTC. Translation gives CASSFPGDEQYF.

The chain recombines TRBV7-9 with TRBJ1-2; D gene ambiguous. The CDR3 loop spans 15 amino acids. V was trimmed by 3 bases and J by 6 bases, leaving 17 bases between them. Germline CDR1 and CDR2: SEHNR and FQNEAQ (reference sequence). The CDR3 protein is CASSFEGGRRDGYTF. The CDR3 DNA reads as TGTGCCAGCAGCTTTGAGGGTGGCAGAAGAGATGGCTACACCTTC.

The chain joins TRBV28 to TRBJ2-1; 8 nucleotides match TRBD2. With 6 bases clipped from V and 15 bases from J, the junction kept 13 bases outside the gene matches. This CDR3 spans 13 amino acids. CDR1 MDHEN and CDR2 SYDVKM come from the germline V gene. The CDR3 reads CASSPGTSPSPFF. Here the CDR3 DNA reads TGTGCCAGCAGCCCAGGGACTAGTCCCTCCCCGTTCTTC.

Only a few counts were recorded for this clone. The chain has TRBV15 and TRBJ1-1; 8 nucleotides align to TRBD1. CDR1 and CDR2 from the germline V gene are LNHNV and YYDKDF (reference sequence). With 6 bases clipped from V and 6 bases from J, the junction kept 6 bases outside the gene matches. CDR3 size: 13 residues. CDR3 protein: CATSDRGLSEAFF. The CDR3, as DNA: TGTGCCACCAGTGACAGGGGATTGTCTGAAGCTTTCTTT.

This CDR3 reads CASSQDSDYGYTF. Here the CDR3 DNA reads TGTGCCAGCAGCCAAGATTCGGACTATGGCTACACCTTC. The chain employs TRBV3-1 (or the pseudogene TRBV3-2) and TRBJ1-2; D gene ambiguous. The germline V and J ends were trimmed by 0 bases and 3 bases, with 5 bases remaining between them. This CDR3 region has 13 residues. CDR1 LGHDT and CDR2 YNNKEL come from the germline V gene (reference sequence).

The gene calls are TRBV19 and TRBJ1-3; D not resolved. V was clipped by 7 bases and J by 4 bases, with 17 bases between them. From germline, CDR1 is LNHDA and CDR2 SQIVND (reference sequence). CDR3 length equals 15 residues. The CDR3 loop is CASIPPRGSGNTIYF. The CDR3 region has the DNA TGTGCCAGTATCCCACCCCGGGGTTCCGGAAACACCATATATTTT.

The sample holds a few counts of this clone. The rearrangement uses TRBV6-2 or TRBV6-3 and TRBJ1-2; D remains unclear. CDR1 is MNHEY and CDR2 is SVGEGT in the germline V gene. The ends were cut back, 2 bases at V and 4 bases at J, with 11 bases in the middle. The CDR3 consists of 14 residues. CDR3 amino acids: CASSYTEYSYGYTF. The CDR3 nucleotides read TGTGCCAGCAGTTACACAGAATACTCCTATGGCTACACCTTC.

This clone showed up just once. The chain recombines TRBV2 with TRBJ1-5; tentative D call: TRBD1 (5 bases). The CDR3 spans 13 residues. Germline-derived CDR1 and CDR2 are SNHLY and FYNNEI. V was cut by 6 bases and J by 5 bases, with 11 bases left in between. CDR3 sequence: CASSARGDQPQHF. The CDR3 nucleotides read TGTGCCAGCAGCGCCCGGGGGGATCAGCCCCAGCATTTT.

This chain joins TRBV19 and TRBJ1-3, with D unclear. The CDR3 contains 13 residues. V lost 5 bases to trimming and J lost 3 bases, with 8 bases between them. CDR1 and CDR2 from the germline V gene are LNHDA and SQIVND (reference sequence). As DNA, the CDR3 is TGTGCCAGTAGTGTAGGGCTTGGAAACACCATATATTTT. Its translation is CASSVGLGNTIYF.

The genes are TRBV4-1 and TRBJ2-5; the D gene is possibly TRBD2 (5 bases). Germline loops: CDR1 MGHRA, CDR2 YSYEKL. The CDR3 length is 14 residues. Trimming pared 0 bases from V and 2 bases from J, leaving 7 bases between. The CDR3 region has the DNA TGCGCCAGCAGCCAAGATCGGAGGCAAGAGACCCAGTACTTC. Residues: CASSQDRRQETQYF.

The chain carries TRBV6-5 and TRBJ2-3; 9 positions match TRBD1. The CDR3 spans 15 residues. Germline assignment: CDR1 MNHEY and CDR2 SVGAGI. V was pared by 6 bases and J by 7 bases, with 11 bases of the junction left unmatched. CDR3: CASSPLGQGLYTQYF. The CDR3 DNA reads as TGTGCCAGCAGCCCCCTGGGACAGGGACTTTATACGCAGTATTTT.

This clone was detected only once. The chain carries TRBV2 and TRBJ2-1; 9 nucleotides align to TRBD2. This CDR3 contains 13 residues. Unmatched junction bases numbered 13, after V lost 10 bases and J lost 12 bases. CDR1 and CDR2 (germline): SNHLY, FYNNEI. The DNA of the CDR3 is TGTGCCACACAGAGGACTAGCGCATCTGGGCAGTTCTTC. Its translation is CATQRTSASGQFF.

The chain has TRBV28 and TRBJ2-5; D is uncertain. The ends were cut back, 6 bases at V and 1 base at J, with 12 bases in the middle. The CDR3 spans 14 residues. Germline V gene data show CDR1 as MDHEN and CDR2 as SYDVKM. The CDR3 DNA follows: TGTGCCAGCAGCCCTAGACGGTTCCAAGAGACCCAGTACTTC. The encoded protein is CASSPRRFQETQYF.

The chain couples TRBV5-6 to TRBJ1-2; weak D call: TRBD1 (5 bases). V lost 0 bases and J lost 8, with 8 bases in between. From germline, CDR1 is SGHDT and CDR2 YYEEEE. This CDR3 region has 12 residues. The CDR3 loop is CASSLVRAGYTF. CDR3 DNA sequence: TGTGCCAGCAGCTTGGTCAGGGCCGGCTACACCTTC.

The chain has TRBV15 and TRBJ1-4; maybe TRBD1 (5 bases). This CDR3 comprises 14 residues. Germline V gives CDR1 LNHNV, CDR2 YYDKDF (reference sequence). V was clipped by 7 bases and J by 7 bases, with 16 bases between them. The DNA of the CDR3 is TGTGCCACCACTCGGTGGGGGGTGGCTGAAAAACTGTTTTTT. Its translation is CATTRWGVAEKLFF.

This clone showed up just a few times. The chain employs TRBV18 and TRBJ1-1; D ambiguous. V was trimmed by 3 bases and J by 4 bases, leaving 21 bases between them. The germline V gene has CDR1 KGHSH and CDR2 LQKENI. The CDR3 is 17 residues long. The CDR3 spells CASSPLSVSSVPTEAFF. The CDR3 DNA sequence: TGTGCCAGCTCACCTCTTTCGGTCTCTTCCGTCCCCACTGAAGCTTTCTTT.

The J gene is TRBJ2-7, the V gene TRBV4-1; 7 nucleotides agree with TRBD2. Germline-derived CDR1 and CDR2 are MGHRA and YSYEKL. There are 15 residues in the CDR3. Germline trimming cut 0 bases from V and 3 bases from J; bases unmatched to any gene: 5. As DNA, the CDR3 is TGCGCCAGCAGCCAAGAGAGAGCGGGGCACTACGAGCAGTACTTC. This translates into CASSQERAGHYEQYF.